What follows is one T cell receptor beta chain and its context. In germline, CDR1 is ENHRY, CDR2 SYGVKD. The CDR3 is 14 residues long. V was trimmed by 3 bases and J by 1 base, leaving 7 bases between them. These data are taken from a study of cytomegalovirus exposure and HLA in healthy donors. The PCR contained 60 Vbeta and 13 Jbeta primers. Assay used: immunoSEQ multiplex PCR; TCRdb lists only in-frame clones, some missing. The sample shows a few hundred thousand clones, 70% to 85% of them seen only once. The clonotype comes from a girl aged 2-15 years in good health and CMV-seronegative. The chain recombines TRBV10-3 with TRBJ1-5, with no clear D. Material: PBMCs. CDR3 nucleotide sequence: TGTGCCATCAGTGACGGCGGGAGCAATCAGCCCCAGCATTTT. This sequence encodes CAISDGGSNQPQHF.